The following is a T cell receptor beta chain sequence with its context. Its antigen remains unidentified. Sorting isolated naive CD4 T cells lacking CD45RO and expressing CD62L. The data originate from a study of human versus mouse CDR3 diversity and MHC coevolution. Findings of the study overall: By iCHAO1, human TCR beta clonotypes numbered approximately 1.5 million, the most. The lowest clonal inequality scores came from most of the three human donors. Six MHC II alleles selected the human T cells.

This CDR3 contains 16 residues. V lost 7 bases and J lost 8; bases outside the gene matches: 17. CDR1 SEHNR and CDR2 FQNEAQ come from the germline V gene (reference sequence). TCRdb's table, derived via immunoSEQ multiplex PCR, lists solely in-frame clones and lacks some. The table lists tens of thousands of clones, roughly 92% of them singletons. The rearrangement links TRBV7-9 to TRBJ2-1, with TRBD2 identical over 7 bases. Specimen: naive CD4+ T cells from blood. Subset denoted: CD45RO-negative CD62L-positive naive CD4 T cells. The TCR sequence derives from a person aged 25-75 years in good health. CDR3 nucleotides: TGTGCCAGCATCCCACTGAACCGGGGAGGGCTGGATGAGCAGTTCTTC. The encoded protein is CASIPLNRGGLDEQFF.